A selection of T cell receptor beta chains follows, all from one sample in a study of blood T cells in healthy people across ages. TCRdb redid the calling of the 5' RACE reads with MiXCR, one entry per CDR3 protein. The table records approximately 810,000 distinct CDR3 sequences, 36% of them present only once. What was sequenced was blood. These receptor sequences come from a man between 18 and 35 years old in good health. CDR3s include the opening cysteine and the closing phenylalanine or tryptophan. A D gene is named only where the DNA matches it firmly. Not every row has a clone size; where given, it reads once, few, many or a size class.

CDR3 length	J gene	V gene	clone size	D gene	CDR3 DNA	CDR3 protein
15	TRBJ1-1	TRBV5-1	NA	TRBD1	TGCGCCAGCAGCTGGTCGACAGGGGGACTGGCTGAAGCTTTCTTT	CASSWSTGGLAEAFF
16	TRBJ1-6	TRBV4-1	NA	NA	TGCGCCAGCAGCCAAGATGGAGGCCAGAGAAGTTCACCCCTCCACTTT	CASSQDGGQRSSPLHF
14	TRBJ1-2	TRBV24-1	NA	NA	TGTGCCACCAGTGATTATACAAGTACCCATGGCTACACCTTC	CATSDYTSTHGYTF
15	TRBJ2-3	TRBV7-2	NA	TRBD1	TGTGCCAGCGAATTCCCGACAGGGGGTACAGATACGCAGTATTTT	CASEFPTGGTDTQYF
14	TRBJ2-1	TRBV5-6	few	NA	TGTGTCAGCAGCTTGTATGGCCCGATCAATGAGCAGTTCTTC	CVSSLYGPINEQFF
14	TRBJ1-4	TRBV6-5	few	NA	TGTGCCAGCAGGCGACAGGACCCGAGGGAAAAACTGTTTTTT	CASRRQDPREKLFF
16	TRBJ1-2	TRBV4-2	NA	TRBD1	TGTGCCGGCAGCCAAGACCGACAGGGGGCGCGAAGTGGCTACACCTTC	CAGSQDRQGARSGYTF
12	TRBJ1-4	TRBV9	few	TRBD1	TGTGCCAGCAGTACAGGGGGGGAAAAACTGTTTTTT	CASSTGGEKLFF
13	TRBJ1-1	TRBV7-2	few	NA	TGTGCCAGCAGCTTACTCGAGGGCTCTGAAGCTTTCTTT	CASSLLEGSEAFF
11	TRBJ1-1	TRBV20-1	NA	NA	TGCAGTGCTGACCGGGTTCAGAGGGCTTTCTTT	CSADRVQRAFF
14	TRBJ1-1	TRBV12-3/TRBV12-4	NA	NA	TGTGCCAGCAGTTCCATAAGGGAGAACACTGAAGCTTTCTTT	CASSSIRENTEAFF
15	TRBJ1-3	TRBV7-3	few	NA	TGTGCCAGCAGCGTCGGCGAAGAGGGGAGAAACACCATATATTTT	CASSVGEEGRNTIYF
15	TRBJ1-2	TRBV4-1	NA	NA	TGCGCCAGCAGCCAAGGGTTCAGTGCTAACTATGGCTACACCTTC	CASSQGFSANYGYTF
12	TRBJ2-3	TRBV12-3/TRBV12-4	NA	NA	TGTACCAGCAGTACAGGCACAGATACGCAATATTTT	CTSSTGTDTQYF
15	TRBJ2-1	TRBV27	NA	NA	TGTGCCAGCAGTTTATCCATGGCAGGGGAGGAGACCCAGTTCTTC	CASSLSMAGEETQFF
15	TRBJ1-1	TRBV28	large	NA	TGTGCCAGCAGTTCCATGACCGAGGCTACTTCTGAAGCTTTCTTT	CASSSMTEATSEAFF
16	TRBJ2-4	TRBV9	few	NA	TGTGCCAGCAGCGTAGGTAGCGGTGGGGCCAAAAACATTCAGTACTTC	CASSVGSGGAKNIQYF
11	TRBJ2-3	TRBV29-1	NA	NA	TGCAGCGTTGTCGAGGGGGATACGCAGTATTTT	CSVVEGDTQYF
13	TRBJ1-4	TRBV4-1	few	NA	TGCGCCAGCAGCCTATTGCTGAGGGAAAAACTGTTTTTT	CASSLLLREKLFF
16	TRBJ1-1	TRBV20-1	NA	NA	TGCAGTGCCGCCGCGCCAGTCGGAGAGACGAACACTGAAGCTTTCTTT	CSAAAPVGETNTEAFF
16	TRBJ2-3	TRBV12-3/TRBV12-4	many	TRBD2	TGTGCCAGCAGTTCCCCTAGCGGGGGCAGCACAGATACGCAGTATTTT	CASSSPSGGSTDTQYF
14	TRBJ2-7	TRBV9	many	TRBD1	TGTGCCAGCAGCCCGATGGGACAGGCCTACGAGCAGTACTTC	CASSPMGQAYEQYF
18	TRBJ2-3	TRBV7-6	NA	NA	TGTGCCAGCAGCTTACCCCCTCGGGGCCAGACTAGCACAGATACGCAGTATTTT	CASSLPPRGQTSTDTQYF
14	TRBJ1-1	TRBV6-2/TRBV6-3	NA	NA	TGTGCCAGCAACGATCCGAATAGGAACACTGAAGCTTTCTTT	CASNDPNRNTEAFF
14	TRBJ1-5	TRBV19	few	TRBD1	TGTGCCAGTAGGAAGGACAGGGGCGGCCAGCCCCAGCATTTT	CASRKDRGGQPQHF
15	TRBJ2-5	TRBV24-1	NA	NA	TGTGCCACCAGTGCCTCCGGAGAAGGAATCAATGAGCAGTACTTC	CATSASGEGINEQYF
14	TRBJ1-2	TRBV5-1	NA	TRBD1	TGCGCCAGCAGCGAGGGACAGTGGAAGTACCGCTACACCTTC	CASSEGQWKYRYTF
14	TRBJ2-1	TRBV30	few	TRBD2	TGTGCCTGGAGTTACCAGCGGGGTTACAATGAGCAGTTCTTC	CAWSYQRGYNEQFF
13	TRBJ2-5	TRBV20-1	NA	NA	TGCAGTGCTAGAGGGCTAGCAAGGGAGACCCAGTACTTC	CSARGLARETQYF
14	TRBJ2-5	TRBV4-1	NA	NA	TGCGCCAGCAGCCAAGTCGTCTTGGTAGGAGAGCAGTACTTC	CASSQVVLVGEQYF
17	TRBJ1-6	TRBV7-2	NA	NA	TGTGCCAGCAGTCATAGGACAGAGATAATAGCTAATTCACCCCTCCACTTT	CASSHRTEIIANSPLHF
14	TRBJ1-5	TRBV4-3	few	NA	TGTGCCAGCAGCCAAGAGGCAGGGAATCAGCCCCAGCATTTT	CASSQEAGNQPQHF
14	TRBJ2-7	TRBV12-3/TRBV12-4	NA	TRBD1	TGTGCCAGCAGTAAGGGACAGGGAGCAGACGAGCAGTACTTC	CASSKGQGADEQYF
14	TRBJ1-2	TRBV18	NA	NA	TGTGCCAGCTCACCACGAGGCCGGGTGGGTGGCTACACCTTC	CASSPRGRVGGYTF
14	TRBJ2-6	TRBV20-1	NA	NA	TGCAGTGCCAAGGACAACTCTGGGGCCAACGTCCTGACTTTC	CSAKDNSGANVLTF
14	TRBJ2-3	TRBV5-5	many	NA	TGTGCCAGCAGTTTGGGGGACGGACCCATTACGCAGTATTTT	CASSLGDGPITQYF
15	TRBJ1-1	TRBV7-3	few	NA	TGTGCCAGCAGCTTAACGGCAGGGTCGAACACTGAAGCTTTCTTT	CASSLTAGSNTEAFF
15	TRBJ1-2	TRBV20-1	NA	NA	TGCAGTGCTACCCCGGGCGGGGCGAGACTCTATGGCCACACCTTC	CSATPGGARLYGHTF
14	TRBJ1-5	TRBV20-1	NA	NA	TGCAGTGCTAGCGTGGGTAACAGCAATCAGCCCCAGCATTTT	CSASVGNSNQPQHF
15	TRBJ2-3	TRBV12-3/TRBV12-4	many	NA	TGTGCCAGCAGCCTCGGGGAATTAGGCACAGATACGCAGTATTTT	CASSLGELGTDTQYF
14	TRBJ1-1	TRBV10-3	few	NA	TGTGCCATCAGAAACCTGGATAGCGGGACTGAAGCTTTCTTT	CAIRNLDSGTEAFF
16	TRBJ2-3	TRBV5-6	NA	NA	TGTGCCAGCAGCCTGTATGGGGTGACAAGCACAGATACGCAGTATTTT	CASSLYGVTSTDTQYF
14	TRBJ1-5	TRBV6-2/TRBV6-3	few	TRBD1	TGTGTCAGCATCGAAGACAGGGATCATCAGCCCCAGCATTTT	CVSIEDRDHQPQHF
17	TRBJ2-5	TRBV19	few	TRBD2	TGTGCCAGTAGTCCGCTAGCGGGGGGACTAAACGGAGAGACCCAGTACTTC	CASSPLAGGLNGETQYF
14	TRBJ1-4	TRBV27	NA	NA	TGTGCCAGCAGTTTTGTGGGAACTAATGAAAAACTGTTTTTT	CASSFVGTNEKLFF
14	TRBJ2-7	TRBV29-1	NA	NA	TGCAGCGTTCTCGGAGGAGGGGGTTCCTACGAGCAGTACTTC	CSVLGGGGSYEQYF
15	TRBJ1-2	TRBV5-5	NA	NA	TGTGCCAGCAGCAGGGAGCATATAGTAGGTTATGGCTACACCTTC	CASSREHIVGYGYTF
15	TRBJ1-5	TRBV20-1	NA	NA	TGCAGTGCTAAACCGGGACACAGGGAAATCAGCCCCCAGCATTTT	CSAKPGHREISPQHF
18	TRBJ2-3	TRBV4-2	few	TRBD2	TGTGCCAGCAGCCGAGGTGTTGATAGCGGGGGTAAAACAGATACGCAGTATTTT	CASSRGVDSGGKTDTQYF
15	TRBJ2-7	TRBV28	NA	NA	TGTGCCAGCAGTGGGACTGCCAGGGGAAACTACGAGCAGTACTTC	CASSGTARGNYEQYF
14	TRBJ1-4	TRBV6-2/TRBV6-3	NA	NA	TGTGCCAGCAGTTTTCGGGGACACGGTGAAAAACTGTTTTTT	CASSFRGHGEKLFF
15	TRBJ2-1	TRBV7-2	NA	TRBD2	TGTGCCAGCAGCCGAGCTAGCGGGGCAAACAATGAGCAGTTCTTC	CASSRASGANNEQFF
15	TRBJ1-2	TRBV4-3	few	NA	TGCGCCAGCAGCCAAGATCGGGGGACAAACTATGGCTACACCTTC	CASSQDRGTNYGYTF